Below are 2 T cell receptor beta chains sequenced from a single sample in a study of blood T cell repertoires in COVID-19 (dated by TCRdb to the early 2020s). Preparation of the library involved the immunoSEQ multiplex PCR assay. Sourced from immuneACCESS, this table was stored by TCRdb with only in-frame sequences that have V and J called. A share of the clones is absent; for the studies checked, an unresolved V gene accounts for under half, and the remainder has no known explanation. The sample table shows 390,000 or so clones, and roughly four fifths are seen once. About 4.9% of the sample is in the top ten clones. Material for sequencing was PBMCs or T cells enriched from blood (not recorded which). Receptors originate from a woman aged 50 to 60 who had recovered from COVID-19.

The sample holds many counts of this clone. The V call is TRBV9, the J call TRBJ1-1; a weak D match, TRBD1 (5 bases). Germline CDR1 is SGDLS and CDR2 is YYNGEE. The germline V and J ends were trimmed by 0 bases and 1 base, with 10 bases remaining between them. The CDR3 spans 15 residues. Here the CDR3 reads CASSVGQSQNTEAFF. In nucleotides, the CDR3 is TGTGCCAGCAGCGTAGGACAGTCACAGAACACTGAAGCTTTCTTT. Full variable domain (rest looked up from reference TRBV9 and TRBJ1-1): DSGVTQTPKHLITATGQRVTLRCSPRSGDLSVYWYQQSLDQGLQFLIQYYNGEERAKGNILERFSAQQFPDLHSELNLSSLELGDSALYFCASSVGQSQNTEAFFGQGTRLTVV.

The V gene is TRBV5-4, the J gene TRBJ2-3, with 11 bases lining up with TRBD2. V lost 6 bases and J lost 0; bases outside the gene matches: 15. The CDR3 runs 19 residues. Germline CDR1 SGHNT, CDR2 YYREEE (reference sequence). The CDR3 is CASTPQWGSGGGSTDTQYF. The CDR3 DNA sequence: TGTGCCAGCACCCCGCAGTGGGGTAGCGGGGGGGGAAGCACAGATACGCAGTATTTT.